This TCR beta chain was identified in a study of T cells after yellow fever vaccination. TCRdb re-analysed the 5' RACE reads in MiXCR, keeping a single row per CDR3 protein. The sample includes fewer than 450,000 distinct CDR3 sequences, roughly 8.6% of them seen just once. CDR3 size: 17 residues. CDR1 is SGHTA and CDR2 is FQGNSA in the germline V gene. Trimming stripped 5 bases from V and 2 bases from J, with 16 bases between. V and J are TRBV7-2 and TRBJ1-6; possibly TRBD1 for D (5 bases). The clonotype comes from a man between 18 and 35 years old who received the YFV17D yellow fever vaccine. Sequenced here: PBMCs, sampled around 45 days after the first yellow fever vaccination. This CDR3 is CASSPTGRAAYNSPLHF. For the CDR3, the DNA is TGTGCCAGCAGCCCAACGGGCAGGGCGGCCTATAATTCACCCCTCCACTTT.